The sequence of this T cell receptor beta chain was determined in a study of Ad26.COV2.S vaccination and SARS-CoV-2 variants. On the study more broadly: Sample donor was a member of the COV1001 Ad26.COV2.S trial arm.

Only in-frame clones appear in the TCRdb table, and some are missing; sequencing was by immunoSEQ multiplex PCR. The sample holds a few hundred thousand clones; roughly 86% are singletons and the top ten take 2.5% to 3.5%. The treatment here: approximately 18 received Ad26.COV2.S at low or high dose, single or two shots; 5 received placebo; per-sample allocation not given. Specimen acquisition occurred on day 63 following the initial vaccine or placebo injection. CDR3 length: 13 residues. The germline V and J ends were trimmed by 0 bases and 4 bases, with 4 bases remaining between them. The chain couples TRBV12-3 or TRBV12-4 to TRBJ2-1, with no clear D. The receptor comes from a person aged 18 to 65 who received the Ad26.COV2.S COVID-19 vaccine or a placebo. Sample: peripheral blood, taken in a trial of Ad26.COV2.S vaccine versus placebo. As DNA, the CDR3 is TGTGCCAGCAGTTTAGCGGTATACAATGAGCAGTTCTTC. Translation gives CASSLAVYNEQFF.